The entry that follows covers one T cell receptor (beta chain) sequence. These data originate in a study of blood T cell repertoires in COVID-19. The authors' processing: Reference gene primer amplification in the assay estimated nucleated cell counts. The method was immunoSEQ multiplex PCR; TCRdb's version includes in-frame clones alone and lacks a portion of them. The V and J calls and clone size come from that table; D and trimming were worked out from the DNA. The data contain 250,000 to 350,000 clones, about nine tenths of them singletons. CDR3 size: 13 residues. Trimming removed 5 bases at V and 5 bases at J, with 12 bases between. Germline loops: CDR1 SGHTA, CDR2 FQGNSA. The age range of participants was 18 to 89 years, with residence in approximately 25 US areas. In Cohort 3, a recovered donor had either two negative PCRs, clearance, or symptom resolution.

The source of this sequence is a woman younger than 45 who had recovered from COVID-19. This sequence joins TRBV7-2 and TRBJ1-1, with D unresolved. Source material: PBMCs or T cells enriched from blood (not recorded which). The CDR3 DNA sequence: TGTGCCAGCAGCATGAGTGCGGGAACTGAAGCTTTCTTT. Protein product: CASSMSAGTEAFF.